These 14 T cell receptor beta chains came from one sample sequenced in a study of metastatic and nonmetastatic thyroid tumors. Before thyroid surgery, none of the patients had received any treatment. TCRdb re-processed the PCR reads through MiXCR. The sample has about 45,000 clones; roughly 4% are singletons. Sequenced sample: blood. The receptors originated from a female donor with papillary thyroid cancer or a benign thyroid nodule (not recorded which). Some clones in this sample may be carry-over from other donors' samples.

This clone was recorded a few times. V is TRBV19 and J is TRBJ1-5, with D uncertain. Germline lookup yields CDR1 LNHDA and CDR2 SQIVND (reference sequence). This CDR3 has 13 amino acids. V was cut by 4 bases and J by 2 bases, with 6 bases left in between. The CDR3 DNA reads as TGTGCCAGTAGTACGGTGGGCAATCAGCCCCAGCATTTT. Protein product: CASSTVGNQPQHF.

In this sample, this clone turned up many times. DNA of the CDR3: TGTGCCAGCAGCCCCCGACTAGCGGGAGGAGATACGCAGTATTTT. Translating gives CASSPRLAGGDTQYF. The rearrangement uses TRBV11-3 and TRBJ2-3; TRBD2 aligns across 13 bases. V trimming: 5 bases; J trimming: 5 bases; junction bases outside the gene matches: 4. This CDR3 has 15 residues. The germline gives CDR1 SGHNT, CDR2 YENEEA.

There are many counts of this clone. The rearrangement joins TRBV20-1 to TRBJ2-2, with TRBD1 matching over 11 bases. V was clipped by 4 bases and J by 0 bases; unmatched bases: 7. The germline V gene encodes CDR1 DFQATT and CDR2 SNEGSKA (reference sequence). The CDR3 spans 17 residues. CDR3 region: CSANMDRGLPNTGELFF. Here the CDR3 DNA reads TGCAGTGCTAATATGGACAGGGGGCTACCGAACACCGGGGAGCTGTTTTTT.

The chain links TRBV27 to TRBJ2-3, with D unresolved. The CDR3 length is 14 residues. Germline V gene sequence: CDR1 MNHEY, CDR2 SMNVEV (reference sequence). The V and J ends lost 5 bases and 7 bases respectively, with 16 bases between them. CDR3 residues: CASSKEDKPNTQYF. CDR3 in DNA: TGTGCCAGCAGTAAAGAAGACAAGCCCAATACGCAGTATTTT.

The chain employs TRBV24-1 and TRBJ2-7; either TRBD1 or TRBD2 may fit D (5 bases each). The germline CDR1 and CDR2 sequences are KGHDR and SFDVKD. Trimming removed 3 bases from V and 0 bases from J, with 5 bases in between. This CDR3 contains 13 residues. The CDR3 region is CATSDGGSYEQYF. The CDR3 coding sequence is TGTGCCACCAGTGATGGGGGCTCCTACGAGCAGTACTTC.

This clone was seen many times. V is TRBV2 and J is TRBJ2-5; a possible D gene is TRBD1 (5 bases). The CDR3 is 21 residues long. Germline values: CDR1 SNHLY, CDR2 FYNNEI. The ends were cut back, 0 bases at V and 2 bases at J, with 28 bases in the middle. CDR3 bases: TGTGCCAGCAGTGAAGCGGCATCGACAGTTACTGACAACGATATTCAAGAGACCCAGTACTTC. Its protein product is CASSEAASTVTDNDIQETQYF.

Judged by abundance, this clone is medium-sized (0.01 to 0.1%). The J gene is TRBJ2-6, the V gene TRBV6-1; TRBD2 might be the D (5 bases). V lost 5 bases to trimming and J lost 11 bases, with 10 bases between them. The V gene's germline CDR1 is MNHNS and CDR2 SASEGT. This CDR3 contains 12 residues. As DNA, the CDR3 is TGTGCCAGCAGTTCGAAGGGAGACGTCCTGACTTTC. Residues: CASSSKGDVLTF.

This clone came up many times. Being one base from a much bigger clone, this may be a read error. This chain links TRBV7-8 with TRBJ2-7, with 7 bases that match TRBD1. The V and J ends lost 1 base and 1 base, in that order; junction bases with no gene match: 1. CDR1 SGHVS and CDR2 FQNEAQ come from the germline V gene. This CDR3 region has 14 residues. Written as DNA, the CDR3 is TGTGCCAGCAGCTTAGGGGGACAGTCCTACGAGCAGTACTTC. This sequence encodes CASSLGGQSYEQYF.

This clone was counted ten times or more. The chain recombines TRBV30 with TRBJ2-7; TRBD2 matches 7 bases. CDR1 and CDR2 from the germline V gene are GTSNPN and SVGIG (reference sequence). The CDR3 runs to 14 residues. Trimming removed 0 bases from V and 3 bases from J; junction bases left unmatched: 5. Here the CDR3 DNA reads TGTGCCTGGAGTGTACGAGGCGGGAGCTACGAGCAGTACTTC. Protein: CAWSVRGGSYEQYF.

This clone was observed a handful of times. The rearrangement links TRBV7-3 to TRBJ2-1, with D possibly matching TRBD2 (5 bases). This CDR3 is 14 amino acids long. CDR1 and CDR2 from the germline V gene are SGHTA and FQGTGA. V was pared by 2 bases and J by 7 bases, with 12 bases between. The CDR3 sequence is CASSLGLAGNEQFF. CDR3 nucleotide sequence: TGTGCCAGCAGCTTAGGCCTAGCTGGGAATGAGCAGTTCTTC.

This clone was observed a handful of times. The chain combines TRBV28 with TRBJ2-1; 10 bases agree with TRBD2. Unmatched junction bases numbered 5, after V lost 6 bases and J lost 6 bases. CDR3 length equals 14 residues. Germline assignment: CDR1 MDHEN and CDR2 SYDVKM. The chain's CDR3 is CASSLSGRSNEQFF. DNA of the CDR3: TGTGCCAGCAGCCTTAGCGGGAGGAGCAATGAGCAGTTCTTC.

This clone was seen repeatedly, ten times or more. The chain uses TRBV12-3 or TRBV12-4 and TRBJ1-2; no firm D call. Between the trimmed V and J ends, which lost 3 bases and 7 bases, there was a span of 9 bases. This CDR3 is 12 amino acids long. The CDR3 loop is CASSFVGLGYTF. DNA of the CDR3: TGTGCCAGCAGTTTCGTAGGGCTTGGCTACACCTTC.

At least ten counts were recorded for this clone. V usage is TRBV6-1 and J usage is TRBJ2-5; 7 nucleotides line up with TRBD2. From germline, CDR1 is MNHNS and CDR2 SASEGT. Trimming at V came to 7 bases and at J to 0 bases, leaving 8 bases not matched to a gene. This CDR3 is 15 amino acids long. The CDR3 reads CASKGGWGYQETQYF. CDR3 coding DNA: TGTGCCAGCAAGGGAGGGTGGGGGTACCAAGAGACCCAGTACTTC.

At least ten counts were recorded for this clone. The rearrangement links TRBV5-6 to TRBJ2-3, with 8 nucleotides matching TRBD2. Trimming took 2 bases from V and 2 from J; bases not matched to a gene: 7. Germline CDR1 is SGHDT and CDR2 is YYEEEE. The CDR3 runs to 16 residues. The chain's CDR3 is CASSLVTSEYTDTQYF. CDR3 nucleotide sequence: TGTGCCAGCAGCTTAGTGACTAGCGAATACACAGATACGCAGTATTTT. The full variable domain, completed using reference TRBV5-6 and TRBJ2-3, is DAGVTQSPTHLIKTRGQQVTLRCSPKSGHDTVSWYQQALGQGPQFIFQYYEEEERQRGNFPDRFSGHQFPNYSSELNVNALLLGDSALYLCASSLVTSEYTDTQYFGPGTRLTVL.